The rows below give T cell receptor beta chains drawn from one sample of a study of cytomegalovirus exposure and HLA in healthy donors. Only in-frame clones appear in the TCRdb table, and some are missing; sequencing was by immunoSEQ multiplex PCR. This sample contains around 150,000 clones. Sequencing was done on a sample of PBMCs. The receptors here all came from a woman in her sixties in good health and CMV-seronegative. CDR3s include the opening cysteine and the closing phenylalanine or tryptophan. The order of the fields is J gene, D gene, V gene, CDR3 protein, CDR3 DNA. D genes are given only for firm matches.

>TRBJ1-6|.|TRBV27
CASSTGLSSYNSPLHF
TGTGCCAGCAGCACAGGGTTAAGCTCCTATAATTCACCCCTCCACTTT
>TRBJ2-7|TRBD2|TRBV7-3
CASSFSGSNEQYF
TGTGCCAGCAGTTTTAGCGGGAGCAACGAGCAGTACTTC
>TRBJ1-1|.|TRBV18
CASSQGVGNTEAFF
TGTGCCAGCTCACAGGGGGTTGGCAACACTGAAGCTTTCTTT
>TRBJ1-5|TRBD1|TRBV7-2
CASSLTGVNQPQHF
TGTGCCAGCAGCCTAACAGGGGTCAATCAGCCCCAGCATTTT
>TRBJ2-5|.|TRBV5-6
CASRPQGAGETQYF
TGTGCCAGCAGACCTCAAGGGGCAGGAGAGACCCAGTACTTC
>TRBJ2-1|.|TRBV30
CAWAAGNEQFF
TGTGCCTGGGCCGCGGGGAATGAGCAGTTCTTC
>TRBJ2-1|.|TRBV29-1
CSVRSGLYNEQFF
TGCAGCGTGAGGTCTGGTTTATACAATGAGCAGTTCTTC
>TRBJ2-1|TRBD2|TRBV7-3
CASKENSGANYNEQFF
TGTGCCAGTAAAGAGAATAGCGGGGCAAACTACAATGAGCAGTTCTTC
>TRBJ2-1|.|TRBV10-1
CASSSATPRADDYNEQFF
TGCGCCAGCAGTTCTGCAACCCCCAGGGCGGACGACTACAATGAGCAGTTCTTC
>TRBJ2-1|.|TRBV5-1
CASSLRGNNEQFF
TGCGCCAGCAGCTTGAGGGGAAACAATGAGCAGTTCTTC
>TRBJ2-7|.|TRBV7-2
CASRFGLREQYF
TGTGCCAGCAGATTTGGATTGAGGGAGCAGTACTTC
>TRBJ1-4|TRBD1|TRBV27
CASSYRGRWTNEKLFF
TGTGCCAGCAGTTACAGGGGAAGGTGGACTAATGAAAAACTGTTTTTT
>TRBJ2-1|.|TRBV14
CASSQQDSYNEQFF
TGTGCCAGCAGCCAGCAGGACTCCTACAATGAGCAGTTCTTC
>TRBJ1-1|TRBD1|TRBV6-1
CASLQGAGTEAFF
TGTGCCAGCCTACAGGGGGCTGGCACTGAAGCTTTCTTT
>TRBJ2-7|TRBD1|TRBV27
CASSARGPYFYEQYF
TGTGCCAGCAGTGCCAGGGGGCCCTATTTCTACGAGCAGTACTTC
>TRBJ1-1|.|TRBV9
CASSVGRGVNTEAFF
TGTGCCAGCAGCGTAGGTCGGGGAGTGAACACTGAAGCTTTCTTT
>TRBJ1-2|.|TRBV4-1
CASSQGTALNYGYTF
TGCGCCAGCAGCCAAGGGACAGCTCTAAACTATGGCTACACCTTC
>TRBJ1-2|.|TRBV7-2
CASSFTGTRSGYTF
TGTGCCAGCAGCTTCACCGGGACACGCAGTGGCTACACCTTC
>TRBJ1-6|TRBD1|TRBV4-2
CASSSLDRGYNSPLHF
TGTGCCAGCAGCTCCCTGGACAGGGGGTATAATTCACCCCTCCACTTT
>TRBJ1-2|.|TRBV7-9
CASSSNAGHYGYTF
TGTGCCAGCAGCTCGAATGCGGGGCACTATGGCTACACCTTC
>TRBJ2-7|TRBD1|TRBV5-1
CASSYTGTGRHEQYF
TGCGCCAGCAGCTACACCGGGACAGGGCGACACGAGCAGTACTTC
>TRBJ2-7|TRBD1|TRBV7-2
CASSRDRGREYEQYF
TGTGCCAGCAGCCGGGACAGGGGGCGAGAATACGAGCAGTACTTC
>TRBJ1-5|TRBD1|TRBV2
CASSPGTGFNQPQHF
TGTGCCAGTTCTCCCGGGACAGGTTTTAATCAGCCCCAGCATTTT
>TRBJ2-5|.|TRBV7-3
CASSLQGTQETQYF
TGTGCCAGCAGCTTACAGGGGACCCAAGAGACCCAGTACTTC
>TRBJ1-6|.|TRBV2
CASSEARAGGRGYNSPLHF
TGTGCCAGCAGTGAAGCGCGGGCGGGGGGTCGAGGGTATAATTCACCCCTCCACTTT
>TRBJ2-7|TRBD1|TRBV13
CASSVDRNSYEQYF
TGTGCCAGCAGCGTGGACAGGAATTCCTACGAGCAGTACTTC
>TRBJ1-3|.|TRBV9
CASSVDHGNTIYF
TGTGCCAGCAGCGTAGATCATGGAAACACCATATATTTT
>TRBJ2-7|.|TRBV30
CAWSKSRRESSYEQYF
TGTGCCTGGAGTAAGAGTCGACGGGAGAGCTCCTACGAGCAGTACTTC
>TRBJ2-7|.|TRBV27
CASSLQESYEQYF
TGTGCCAGCAGTTTACAGGAATCCTACGAGCAGTACTTC
>TRBJ1-4|.|TRBV5-1
CASSYSVATNEKLFF
TGCGCCAGCAGCTATTCAGTGGCAACTAATGAAAAACTGTTTTTT
>TRBJ2-7|TRBD2|TRBV11-1
CASSLETSGPYEQYF
TGTGCCAGCAGCTTAGAGACTAGCGGACCCTACGAGCAGTACTTC
>TRBJ2-5|TRBD2|TRBV19
CASSIVGGGAEETQYF
TGTGCCAGTAGTATTGTAGGCGGGGGGGCCGAAGAGACCCAGTACTTC
>TRBJ2-3|.|TRBV29-1
CSVESLGDTQYF
TGCAGCGTTGAGTCGCTCGGAGATACGCAGTATTTT
>TRBJ1-5|.|TRBV19
CASNSRNNQPQHF
TGTGCCAGTAACAGCCGCAACAATCAGCCCCAGCATTTT
>TRBJ2-2|.|TRBV5-1
CASSTGLPRTGELFF
TGCGCCAGCAGCACAGGACTACCACGCACCGGGGAGCTGTTTTTT
>TRBJ2-1|TRBD1|TRBV5-1
CASSLGTGDYYNEQFF
TGCGCCAGCAGCTTAGGGACAGGGGACTACTACAATGAGCAGTTCTTC
>TRBJ1-1|.|TRBV18
CASSLRRERAEAFF
TGTGCCAGCTCACTACGAAGAGAGCGCGCTGAAGCTTTCTTT
>TRBJ2-2|TRBD2|TRBV27
CASSLSVVAGRITGELFF
TGTGCCAGCAGTTTATCGGTCGTAGCGGGGAGAATCACCGGGGAGCTGTTTTTT
>TRBJ1-2|.|TRBV9
CASSVGLANYGYTF
TGTGCCAGCAGCGTAGGACTAGCTAACTATGGCTACACCTTC
>TRBJ2-1|TRBD1|TRBV19
CASSIFTGGPDNEQFF
TGTGCCAGTAGTATCTTCACAGGGGGCCCCGACAATGAGCAGTTCTTC
>TRBJ2-5|.|TRBV7-2
CASSRRETQYF
TGTGCCAGCAGCCGCCGGGAGACCCAGTACTTC
>TRBJ2-7|.|TRBV7-8
CASSLDGQLGSYEQYF
TGTGCCAGCAGCTTAGACGGACAGTTGGGTTCCTACGAGCAGTACTTC
>TRBJ2-5|.|TRBV7-3
CASSLGQALQETQYF
TGTGCCAGCAGCTTAGGCCAGGCTCTCCAAGAGACCCAGTACTTC
>TRBJ2-6|TRBD1|TRBV5-4
CASSLPTGRVSGANVLTF
TGTGCCAGCAGCTTGCCGACAGGGAGAGTCTCTGGGGCCAACGTCCTGACTTTC
>TRBJ1-2|.|TRBV10-3
CAMASGDLGYGYTF
TGTGCCATGGCCTCAGGGGACCTTGGCTATGGCTACACCTTC
>TRBJ1-6|.|TRBV18
CASSPGRGGINSPLHF
TGTGCCAGCTCACCCGGTCGGGGAGGCATTAATTCACCCCTCCACTTT
>TRBJ1-6|TRBD1|TRBV7-9
CASARDRSYSPLHF
TGTGCCAGCGCCCGGGACAGGTCCTATTCACCCCTCCACTTT
>TRBJ2-2|TRBD2|TRBV2
CASRASGGNTGELFF
TGTGCCAGCAGGGCAAGCGGGGGGAACACCGGGGAGCTGTTTTTT
>TRBJ2-5|TRBD1|TRBV5-1
CASSLDNPGTGEGETQYF
TGCGCCAGCAGCTTGGACAACCCCGGGACAGGGGAGGGAGAGACCCAGTACTTC
>TRBJ1-6|.|TRBV5-1
CASSLEQGQNSPLHF
TGCGCCAGCAGCTTGGAACAGGGTCAAAATTCACCCCTCCACTTT
>TRBJ1-1|.|TRBV7-7
CASSLKKTKRTVNTEAFF
TGTGCCAGCAGCTTAAAAAAAACAAAAAGGACAGTGAACACTGAAGCTTTCTTT
>TRBJ1-1|.|TRBV10-3
CAIRRLPLASEAFF
TGTGCCATCAGACGTCTACCCCTCGCATCTGAAGCTTTCTTT